Detailed here is one T cell receptor beta chain. Its antigen is currently unknown. Primers included in the PCR were 60 Vbeta and 13 Jbeta primers. Clones were read by immunoSEQ multiplex PCR, and TCRdb kept only the in-frame ones, dropping some. In the table there are roughly 69,000 clones, about 76% of which are singletons. This entry belongs to a study of cytomegalovirus exposure and HLA in healthy donors. Study observations and caveats: Reports credit the classifier with highly specific, highly sensitive diagnosis of cytomegalovirus status.

The length of the CDR3 is 15 residues. CDR1 and CDR2 (germline): SNHLY, FYNNEI. J lost 5 bases, V lost 6 bases, and 6 bases had no gene match. This chain joins TRBV2 and TRBJ2-7, with 14 bases matching TRBD2. The TCR sequence derives from a man in his fifties in good health and CMV-seronegative. The sequencing sample was made of PBMCs. CDR3 region: CASRRLAGGPNEQYF. The CDR3 DNA sequence: TGTGCCAGCAGGCGACTAGCGGGGGGGCCGAACGAGCAGTACTTC.